What follows are 27 T cell receptor beta chains derived from one specimen sequenced in a study of monozygotic twins with inflammatory bowel disease. Using the 5' RACE reads, TCRdb records one entry per CDR3 protein without DNA. The ten top clones account for 2.6%, within a sample of about 380,000 distinct CDR3 sequences. Specimen: blood. These receptors were taken from a human donor with ulcerative colitis or Crohn's disease, or a healthy co-twin of an affected twin (not recorded which).

The chain couples TRBV7-9 to TRBJ1-5; the TRBD1 assignment by TCRdb is unverifiable without DNA. The V gene's germline CDR1 is SEHNR and CDR2 FQNEAQ (reference sequence). CDR3 length equals 15 residues. The CDR3 is CASSLYPGGNQPQHF.

The chain links TRBV2 to TRBJ2-7; the D gene TCRdb calls, TRBD1, cannot be checked with no DNA. CDR1 and CDR2 (germline): SNHLY, FYNNEI. This CDR3 contains 14 residues. The chain's CDR3 is CASSDWGAQIEQYF. Filled out from reference TRBV2 and TRBJ2-7, the complete variable domain reads EPEVTQTPSHQVTQMGQEVILRCVPISNHLYFYWYRQILGQKVEFLVSFYNNEISEKSEIFDDQFSVERPDGSNFTLKIRSTKLEDSAMYFCASSDWGAQIEQYFGPGTRLTVT.

V and J are TRBV7-3 and TRBJ2-3. The CDR3 has 14 amino acids. Germline loops: CDR1 SGHTA, CDR2 FQGTGA. CDR3 loop: CASSLNSIGDTQYF.

This chain joins TRBV4-2 and TRBJ1-1. The CDR3 has 16 residues. Germline values: CDR1 LGHNA, CDR2 YNFKEQ. The CDR3 loop reads CASSQVGKGLNTEAFF.

The rearrangement joins TRBV11-2 to TRBJ2-1; TCRdb reports TRBD2, a call that lacks DNA to check it against. This CDR3 contains 19 residues. Germline CDR1 and CDR2: SGHAT and FQNNGV. The CDR3 protein is CASSLDWDPGLAGGNEQFF.

The chain's CDR3 is CASSLVGGEYNEQFF. This chain joins TRBV7-9 and TRBJ2-1; TCRdb's D call, TRBD1, is unchecked because there is no DNA. The germline gives CDR1 SEHNR, CDR2 FQNEAQ (reference sequence). CDR3 size: 15 residues.

V usage is TRBV7-2 and J usage is TRBJ2-1; TCRdb indicates TRBD2, and absent DNA this call remains unverified. The germline gives CDR1 SGHTA, CDR2 FQGNSA. CDR3 length: 16 residues. The CDR3 loop reads CASSFPGVAGKNEQFF.

This chain connects TRBV7-8 to TRBJ2-1; TCRdb gives TRBD2 as the D gene, but with no DNA this cannot be confirmed. CDR3 length equals 14 residues. Germline CDR1 SGHVS, CDR2 FQNEAQ. CDR3 protein: CASSLGGGAREQFF. Full variable domain (missing parts from reference TRBV7-8 and TRBJ2-1): GAGVSQSPRYKVAKRGQDVALRCDPISGHVSLFWYQQALGQGPEFLTYFQNEAQLDKSGLPSDRFFAERPEGSVSTLKIQRTQQEDSAVYLCASSLGGGAREQFFGPGTRLTVL.

V and J are TRBV20-1 and TRBJ2-2; TCRdb returns TRBD1, unconfirmable since there is no DNA. The CDR3 is made up of 14 amino acids. Germline CDR1 DFQATT, CDR2 SNEGSKA (reference sequence). CDR3 region: CSARHTGRTGELFF.

The J gene is TRBJ1-4, the V gene TRBV7-2. CDR3 length: 14 residues. Germline-derived CDR1 and CDR2 are SGHTA and FQGNSA. The CDR3 protein is CASSSYGPNEKLFF.

The chain recombines TRBV20-1 with TRBJ2-2. The CDR3 covers 16 residues. Germline assignment: CDR1 DFQATT and CDR2 SNEGSKA (reference sequence). The CDR3: CSAREGKNTNTGELFF.

V usage is TRBV5-6 and J usage is TRBJ2-7; TCRdb's D call of TRBD2 is untestable without DNA. This CDR3 contains 18 residues. Germline values: CDR1 SGHDT, CDR2 YYEEEE. This chain's CDR3 is CASSGRRLAGATRYEQYF.

The chain joins TRBV4-3 to TRBJ1-2; the D gene TCRdb calls, TRBD1, cannot be checked with no DNA. The CDR3 length is 18 residues. CDR1 LGHNA and CDR2 YSLEER come from the germline V gene. The CDR3 loop is CASSQDLFTGGRDYGYTF.

The V and J genes are TRBV5-1 and TRBJ1-6. This CDR3 is 13 amino acids long. CDR1 SGHRS and CDR2 YFSETQ come from the germline V gene. This chain's CDR3 is CASSLQGGSPLHF.

The rearrangement joins TRBV6-1 to TRBJ2-2; TCRdb's D call, TRBD1, is unchecked because there is no DNA. The CDR3 contains 14 residues. Germline CDR1 reads MNHNS; CDR2 reads SASEGT. The CDR3 region is CASRGDRGSGELFF.

V gene TRBV6-6 combines with J gene TRBJ1-1; the D call of TRBD1 rests on TCRdb alone, since no DNA is present to check it. CDR1 and CDR2 (germline): MNHNY, SVGAGI (reference sequence). This CDR3 has 14 residues. CDR3 in amino acids: CASSYPGVRSEAFF.

The chain links TRBV4-3 to TRBJ1-5; TCRdb names TRBD1, which stays unverified in the absence of DNA. The CDR3 has 15 amino acids. CDR1 is LGHNA and CDR2 is YSLEER in the germline V gene. Here the CDR3 reads CASSKFEGGGQPQHF.

The rearrangement links TRBV18 to TRBJ2-1; TCRdb picks TRBD1, but there is no DNA to check that call. The CDR3 sequence is 15 residues long. Germline loops: CDR1 KGHSH, CDR2 LQKENI. CDR3 loop: CASSPLGGAGDEQFF.

The chain joins TRBV5-5 to TRBJ1-2; the D call from TCRdb, TRBD1, cannot be confirmed without DNA. The CDR3 has 18 amino acids. CDR1 is SGHKS and CDR2 is YYEKEE in the germline V gene (reference sequence). CDR3 sequence reads: CASSFRDREGFYSGGYTF. Filled out from reference TRBV5-5 and TRBJ1-2, the complete variable domain reads DAGVTQSPTHLIKTRGQQVTLRCSPISGHKSVSWYQQVLGQGPQFIFQYYEKEERGRGNFPDRFSARQFPNYSSELNVNALLLGDSALYLCASSFRDREGFYSGGYTFGSGTRLTVV.

This rearrangement joins TRBV30 to TRBJ1-1; TCRdb gives TRBD1 as the D gene, but with no DNA this cannot be confirmed. The germline V gene encodes CDR1 GTSNPN and CDR2 SVGIG (reference sequence). CDR3 length equals 15 residues. The CDR3 loop is CAWSDPPGRLTEAFF. The full variable domain, in which reference TRBV30 and TRBJ1-1 provide the parts outside the CDR3, is SQTIHQWPATLVQPVGSPLSLECTVEGTSNPNLYWYRQAAGRGLQLLFYSVGIGQISSEVPQNLSASRPQDRQFILSSKKLLLSDSGFYLCAWSDPPGRLTEAFFGQGTRLTVV.

This rearrangement joins TRBV9 to TRBJ2-2; TCRdb returns TRBD1, unconfirmable since there is no DNA. In germline, CDR1 is SGDLS, CDR2 YYNGEE. The CDR3 extends over 16 amino acids. This CDR3 is CASSPSGAANTGELFF.

The chain recombines TRBV7-2 with TRBJ2-7; TCRdb names TRBD1, which stays unverified in the absence of DNA. Germline V gives CDR1 SGHTA, CDR2 FQGNSA. The CDR3 spans 15 residues. CDR3 residues: CASSPSTGGLYEQYF.

The J gene is TRBJ1-1, the V gene TRBV6-2 or TRBV6-3. Germline CDR1 and CDR2: MNHEY and SVGEGT. The length of the CDR3 is 17 residues. CDR3 region: CASSYSWRATLNTEAFF.

This chain connects TRBV7-9 to TRBJ1-4; without DNA, the TCRdb call of TRBD1 cannot be checked. Germline CDR1 and CDR2: SEHNR and FQNEAQ (reference sequence). This CDR3 spans 16 amino acids. CDR3 sequence: CAASGDRGRRDEKLFF.

V and J are TRBV4-2 and TRBJ1-2; as DNA is missing, the TRBD1 call by TCRdb cannot be tested. Germline CDR1 is LGHNA and CDR2 is YNFKEQ. The CDR3 has 14 amino acids. The CDR3 is CASSQRDGKNGYTF.

The chain carries TRBV20-1 and TRBJ2-7; TCRdb picks TRBD1, but there is no DNA to check that call. The CDR3 spans 14 residues. From germline, CDR1 is DFQATT and CDR2 SNEGSKA (reference sequence). CDR3 protein: CSARAGGSSYEQYF.

This sequence joins TRBV12-3 or TRBV12-4 and TRBJ2-6. This CDR3 comprises 14 residues. This chain's CDR3 is CASSWGGGANVLTF.